Listed here are 23 T cell receptor beta chains from one sample, sequenced in a study of cytomegalovirus exposure and HLA in healthy donors. PCR primers comprised 60 Vbeta and 13 Jbeta primers. The data were produced by immunoSEQ multiplex PCR, yet TCRdb's version contains in-frame clones alone and is incomplete. The sample lists under 130,000 clones, approximately 79% occurring once. The sample taken for sequencing was PBMCs. Receptors were obtained from a man younger than 45 in good health and CMV-seropositive.

The chain couples TRBV12-2 to TRBJ1-3; the table's D call, TRBD1, has no DNA check behind it. TRBV12-2 is assigned pseudogene status. The CDR3 consists of 15 residues. This chain's CDR3 is CASRWTGDSGNTIYF. For the CDR3, the DNA is TGTGCAAGTCGCTGGACAGGCGACTCTGGAAACACCATATATTTT.

With regard to this clone: The same CDR3 is also encoded by other DNA sequences in this sample. The genes are TRBV5-1 and TRBJ1-1; 8 nucleotides align to TRBD1. Trimming took 4 bases from V and 1 from J; bases not matched to a gene: 3. The germline V gene encodes CDR1 SGHRS and CDR2 YFSETQ. This CDR3 has 14 amino acids. CDR3: CASSLGTGNTEAFF. The CDR3 bases are TGCGCCAGCAGCCTAGGGACAGGGAACACTGAAGCTTTCTTT.

The chain carries TRBV21-1 and TRBJ1-1. TRBV21-1 represents a pseudogene. The CDR3 sequence is 17 residues long. Here the CDR3 reads CASSKGSRGTPNTEAFF. The CDR3, as DNA: TGTGCCAGCAGCAAAGGCAGTCGCGGGACTCCGAACACTGAAGCTTTCTTT.

The CDR3 DNA reads as TGTGCCAGCACCCGAAGGGGGCGGGACAGGGGGCGCTTCTATGGCTACACCTTC. Protein sequence: CASTRRGRDRGRFYGYTF. V and J are TRBV6-9 and TRBJ1-2, with TRBD1 matching 12 bases. This CDR3 spans 18 amino acids. V shed 7 bases and J 4 bases; nucleotides not matched to a gene: 16. Germline assignment: CDR1 MNHGY and CDR2 SVAAGI.

CDR3 in amino acids: CASSPGRDGNQPQHF. The DNA for the CDR3 is TGTGCCAGCTCACCGGGGAGGGATGGCAATCAGCCCCAGCATTTT. The J gene is TRBJ1-5, the V gene TRBV18; D not resolved. Deletions cut 3 bases from V and 2 bases from J, with 11 bases between. Germline V CDR1 and CDR2: KGHSH, LQKENI. The CDR3 totals 15 residues.

This clone was detected a few times. The CDR3 region has the DNA TGTGCCAGCAGTTTAGTCTCCCCCTACGAGCAGTACTTC. Translation gives CASSLVSPYEQYF. The chain combines TRBV28 with TRBJ2-7; D unresolved. The germline CDR1 and CDR2 sequences are MDHEN and SYDVKM. The CDR3 has 13 residues. V was shortened by 2 bases and J by 2 bases, with 7 bases between the two germline ends.

The CDR3 DNA sequence: TGTGCCAGCACCCCTGCACCCAACAGGGACACTGAAGCTTTCTTT. Its protein product is CASTPAPNRDTEAFF. The rearrangement uses TRBV7-9 and TRBJ1-1; D is possibly TRBD1 (6 bases). The CDR3 is made up of 15 amino acids. Germline loops: CDR1 SEHNR, CDR2 FQNEAQ (reference sequence). V dropped 7 bases and J dropped 3 bases, with 18 bases sitting between them.

V usage is TRBV11-3 and J usage is TRBJ2-3; TRBD2 might be the D (5 bases). Germline values: CDR1 SGHNT, CDR2 YENEEA. V lost 0 bases and J lost 0, with 10 bases in between. The CDR3 is 16 residues long. The CDR3 loop reads CASSLDHGLSTDTQYF. The DNA of the CDR3 is TGTGCCAGCAGCTTAGACCACGGACTCAGCACAGATACGCAGTATTTT.

The rearrangement joins TRBV7-8 to TRBJ1-4; 11 bases match TRBD1. CDR3 length: 16 residues. After removal of 4 bases from V and 8 bases from J, the junction contained 9 bases not matched to a gene. From germline, CDR1 is SGHVS and CDR2 FQNEAQ. The CDR3 DNA reads as TGTGCCAGCAGCTCAGCCGGACAGGGGGCGAGGGAAAAACTGTTTTTT. Amino acids: CASSSAGQGAREKLFF.

The chain recombines TRBV27 with TRBJ1-6, with 9 bases aligning to TRBD1. Losses at the gene ends were 4 bases for V and 10 bases for J; bases not matched to a gene: 11. This CDR3 has 16 amino acids. Germline V lookup: CDR1 MNHEY, CDR2 SMNVEV (reference sequence). CDR3 sequence: CASSYRSGQGESPLHF. CDR3 in DNA: TGTGCCAGCAGTTACCGATCGGGACAGGGAGAGTCACCCCTCCACTTT.

The chain recombines TRBV2 with TRBJ2-5; D perhaps matches TRBD1 (6 bases). The CDR3 is 12 amino acids. With 4 bases removed from V and 5 bases from J, the gap between germline ends came to 8 bases. The V gene's germline CDR1 is SNHLY and CDR2 FYNNEI. As DNA, the CDR3 is TGTGCCAGCAGTGCACAGGGCGAGACCCAGTACTTC. This sequence encodes CASSAQGETQYF.

For the CDR3, the DNA is TGTGCCAGCAGCCAAGATCGGGGGGCGCGGTACAATGAGCAGTTCTTC. This translates into CASSQDRGARYNEQFF. The gene calls are TRBV4-2 and TRBJ2-1, with D possibly matching TRBD2 (7 bases). This CDR3 has 16 residues. The germline CDR1 and CDR2 sequences are LGHNA and YNFKEQ. Between the trimmed V and J ends, which lost 0 bases and 4 bases, there was a span of 13 bases.

This sequence joins TRBV7-3 and TRBJ2-6; TRBD2 aligns across 10 bases. The trim removed 5 bases at V and 4 bases at J, leaving 5 bases unmatched. The CDR3 covers 16 residues. Germline V CDR1 and CDR2: SGHTA, FQGTGA. In DNA, the CDR3 is TGTGCCAGCAGCAGCGGGGGGGCAATCGGGGCCAACGTCCTGACTTTC. Translation gives CASSSGGAIGANVLTF.

The V call is TRBV5-1, the J call TRBJ2-3; 7 bases are shared with TRBD2. Trimming removed 4 bases from V and 6 bases from J; junction bases left unmatched: 11. The CDR3 spans 15 residues. The germline gives CDR1 SGHRS, CDR2 YFSETQ. CDR3 coding DNA: TGCGCCAGCAGCGTTCACGGGGAGGGTTTGGATACGCAGTATTTT. Its protein is CASSVHGEGLDTQYF.

This clone was counted a single time. V gene TRBV11-2 combines with J gene TRBJ2-7, with TRBD1 identical over 7 bases. CDR3 size: 15 residues. The germline V gene has CDR1 SGHAT and CDR2 FQNNGV. J was trimmed by 3 bases and V by 1 base; bases with no gene match: 6. CDR3 loop: CASSLVATGNYEQYF. The CDR3 DNA sequence: TGTGCCAGCAGCTTAGTCGCGACAGGGAACTACGAGCAGTACTTC.

The V call is TRBV6-6, the J call TRBJ1-2; D possibly corresponds to TRBD1 (5 bases). CDR3 length: 16 amino acids. Germline V gives CDR1 MNHNY, CDR2 SVGAGI (reference sequence). Trimming removed 5 bases from V and 5 bases from J, with 21 bases in between. The CDR3 spells CASSGLSGQGFYGYTF. CDR3 nucleotide sequence: TGTGCCAGCAGTGGCCTGTCTGGGCAGGGCTTTTATGGCTACACCTTC.

The chain combines TRBV30 with TRBJ1-2, with 8 positions matching TRBD1. CDR3 size: 13 residues. The V and J ends lost 8 bases and 8 bases, in that order; junction bases with no gene match: 13. In germline, CDR1 is GTSNPN, CDR2 SVGIG (reference sequence). The CDR3 sequence is CAQRTGRAGGYTF. The CDR3 DNA reads as TGTGCCCAGAGGACAGGGAGGGCCGGCGGCTACACCTTC.

The chain carries TRBV7-8 and TRBJ2-2; D gene uncertain. V lost 5 bases, J lost 6 bases, and 10 bases lay in between. This CDR3 spans 13 amino acids. Looked up from germline, CDR1 is SGHVS and CDR2 is FQNEAQ. CDR3 loop: CASSREPSGELFF. In DNA form, the CDR3 reads TGTGCCAGCAGCCGAGAACCGTCCGGGGAGCTGTTTTTT.

The chain links TRBV18 to TRBJ1-1; TRBD1 might be the D (5 bases). V was clipped by 2 bases and J by 6 bases, with 10 bases between them. CDR1 and CDR2 (germline): KGHSH, LQKENI. The CDR3 has 13 amino acids. The CDR3, as DNA: TGTGCCAGCTCACCAAGGGGTAGGGCTGAAGCTTTCTTT. The encoded protein is CASSPRGRAEAFF.

In regard to this clone: The junction departs from the called germline gene at one end, perhaps through a read error. The chain links TRBV12-5 to TRBJ1-4, with D perhaps matching TRBD1 (5 bases). Germline CDR1 LGHNT, CDR2 FRNRAP. The CDR3 is 15 residues long. CDR3 amino acids: CATGLGAGTNEKLFF. The CDR3 region has the DNA TGTGCTACTGGTTTGGGAGCAGGGACTAATGAAAAACTGTTTTTT.

The chain employs TRBV28 and TRBJ2-5, with 7 bases identical to TRBD2. This CDR3 comprises 15 residues. J was trimmed by 1 base and V by 8 bases; bases with no gene match: 10. CDR1 and CDR2 from the germline V gene are MDHEN and SYDVKM. The CDR3 DNA reads as TGTGCCAGCTCATCCGGCGGGGGTCCCCAAGAGACCCAGTACTTC. Protein: CASSSGGGPQETQYF.

The chain has TRBV28 and TRBJ1-4; TRBD1 aligns across 12 bases. Trimming took 6 bases from V and 4 from J; bases not matched to a gene: 3. The V gene's germline CDR1 is MDHEN and CDR2 SYDVKM. The CDR3 loop spans 15 amino acids. The CDR3 region is CASRGQGAGNEKLFF. The DNA of the CDR3 is TGTGCCAGCAGGGGACAGGGGGCGGGTAATGAAAAACTGTTTTTT. Full variable domain (remainder filled in from reference TRBV28 and TRBJ1-4): DVKVTQSSRYLVKRTGEKVFLECVQDMDHENMFWYRQDPGLGLRLIYFSYDVKMKEKGDIPEGYSVSREKKERFSLILESASTNQTSMYLCASRGQGAGNEKLFFGSGTQLSVL.

V and J are TRBV20-1 and TRBJ2-7; weak D call: TRBD2 (6 bases). V was clipped by 3 bases and J by 6 bases, with 6 bases between them. CDR3 size: 10 residues. Germline V gives CDR1 DFQATT, CDR2 SNEGSKA (reference sequence). Here the CDR3 DNA reads TGCAGTGCTAGGGGGGGCGAGCAGTACTTC. Its translation is CSARGGEQYF.